This entry features one T cell receptor beta chain sequence. Its target is unknown. Produced via immunoSEQ multiplex PCR; TCRdb's table is partial and in-frame only. The table has around 170,000 clones, 88% seen once. This entry belongs to a study of radiation and T cells in renal cell carcinoma. Study-wide results and limits: Without pretreatment biopsies, baseline tumor clonotype presence was undetermined.

Regarding time point: blood 4 weeks post-SBRT, at nephrectomy. Treatment indicated: 15 Gy SBRT to primary tumor, nephrectomy 4 weeks later. The germline V and J ends were trimmed by 3 bases and 3 bases, with 17 bases remaining between them. Germline V gene data show CDR1 as KGHSH and CDR2 as LQKENI. This CDR3 comprises 16 residues. The receptor was isolated from a woman aged 45-65 years with renal cell carcinoma. Source: blood, taken from a patient whose treatment included radiotherapy and nephrectomy. The chain carries TRBV18 and TRBJ1-1, with D possibly matching TRBD1 (5 bases). CDR3 region: CASSPLRYSGDTEAFF. CDR3 sequence (DNA): TGTGCCAGCTCACCCCTCAGGTATTCGGGGGACACTGAAGCTTTCTTT.